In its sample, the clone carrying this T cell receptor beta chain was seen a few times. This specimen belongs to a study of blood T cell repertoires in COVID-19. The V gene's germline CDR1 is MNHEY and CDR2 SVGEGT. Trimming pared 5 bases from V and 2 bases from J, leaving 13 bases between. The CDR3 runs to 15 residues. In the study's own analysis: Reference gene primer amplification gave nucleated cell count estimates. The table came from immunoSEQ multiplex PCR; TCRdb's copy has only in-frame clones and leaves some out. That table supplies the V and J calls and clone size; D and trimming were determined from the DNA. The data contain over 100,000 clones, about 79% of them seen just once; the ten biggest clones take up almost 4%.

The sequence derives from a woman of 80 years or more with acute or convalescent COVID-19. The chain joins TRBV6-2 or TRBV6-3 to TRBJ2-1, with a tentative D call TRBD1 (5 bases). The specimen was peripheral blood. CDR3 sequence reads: CASSQGPPTYNEQFF. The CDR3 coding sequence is TGTGCCAGCAGTCAGGGCCCTCCAACCTACAATGAGCAGTTCTTC.